The 5 T cell receptor beta chains below all came from one sample that was sequenced in a study of cytomegalovirus exposure and HLA in healthy donors. The PCR had 60 Vbeta and 13 Jbeta primers. Method: immunoSEQ multiplex PCR; TCRdb's copy keeps in-frame clones and lacks some. Among around 170,000 clones listed, 65% to 80% were seen once. The sequenced material came from PBMCs. These receptors came from a woman aged 45 to 65 in good health and CMV-seropositive.

CDR3 coding DNA: TGTGCCAGCAGCTCAGGGGGTTCTAGCGGGATCCAAGAGACCCAGTACTTC. It codes for CASSSGGSSGIQETQYF. The gene calls are TRBV7-9 and TRBJ2-5; the match to TRBD2 covers 9 bases. The length of the CDR3 is 17 residues. Trimming took 4 bases from V and 1 from J; bases not matched to a gene: 10. Germline V gene data show CDR1 as SEHNR and CDR2 as FQNEAQ (reference sequence).

The chain carries TRBV7-2 and TRBJ2-1, with 9 bases matching TRBD1. The J segment lost 5 bases and the V segment lost 6 bases, leaving 5 bases of the junction unmatched. The CDR3 spans 14 residues. CDR1 and CDR2 from the germline V gene are SGHTA and FQGNSA. The CDR3 sequence: CASRPGQGDNEQFF. CDR3 bases: TGTGCCAGCAGGCCGGGACAGGGTGACAATGAGCAGTTCTTC.

This clone showed up just once. The chain combines TRBV29-1 with TRBJ1-1; D perhaps matches TRBD1 (5 bases). Germline-derived CDR1 and CDR2 are SQVTM and ANQGSEA. The CDR3 consists of 13 residues. The V end was cut by 4 bases, the J end by 7 bases, with 16 bases between. CDR3 DNA sequence: TGCAGCGTTGCCCACGGCAGGGAGGGTGAAGCTTTCTTT. Its translation is CSVAHGREGEAFF.

CDR3: CASRRLTTRGSYNEQFF. The CDR3 nucleotides read TGCGCCAGCAGACGACTGACGACTCGAGGCTCCTACAATGAGCAGTTCTTC. This chain uses TRBV23-1 with TRBJ2-1, with D hard to call. TRBV23-1 is an open reading frame whose function is uncertain. Trimming took off 6 bases at V and 0 bases at J, with 18 bases between the two ends. The CDR3 totals 17 residues.

V gene TRBV28 combines with J gene TRBJ1-5; D gene unclear. The length of the CDR3 is 11 residues. Trimming shortened V by 5 bases and J by 9 bases, and 8 bases separated the two germline ends. Looked up from germline, CDR1 is MDHEN and CDR2 is SYDVKM. The CDR3 here is CASSPSGPQHF. CDR3 DNA sequence: TGTGCCAGCAGTCCCAGCGGGCCCCAGCATTTT. The full variable domain, with the rest looked up from reference TRBV28 and TRBJ1-5, is DVKVTQSSRYLVKRTGEKVFLECVQDMDHENMFWYRQDPGLGLRLIYFSYDVKMKEKGDIPEGYSVSREKKERFSLILESASTNQTSMYLCASSPSGPQHFGDGTRLSIL.